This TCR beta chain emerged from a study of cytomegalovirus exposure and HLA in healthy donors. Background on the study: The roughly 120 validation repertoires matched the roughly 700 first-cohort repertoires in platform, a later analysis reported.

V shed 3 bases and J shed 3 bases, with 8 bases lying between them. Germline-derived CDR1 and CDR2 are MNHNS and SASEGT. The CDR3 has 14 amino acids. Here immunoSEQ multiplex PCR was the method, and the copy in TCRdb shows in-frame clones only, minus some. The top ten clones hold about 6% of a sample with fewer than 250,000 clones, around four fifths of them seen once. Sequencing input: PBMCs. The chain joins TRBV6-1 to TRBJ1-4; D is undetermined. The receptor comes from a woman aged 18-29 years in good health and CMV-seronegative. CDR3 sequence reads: CASSDGYSNEKLFF. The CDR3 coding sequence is TGTGCCAGCAGTGATGGATATTCTAATGAAAAACTGTTTTTT.